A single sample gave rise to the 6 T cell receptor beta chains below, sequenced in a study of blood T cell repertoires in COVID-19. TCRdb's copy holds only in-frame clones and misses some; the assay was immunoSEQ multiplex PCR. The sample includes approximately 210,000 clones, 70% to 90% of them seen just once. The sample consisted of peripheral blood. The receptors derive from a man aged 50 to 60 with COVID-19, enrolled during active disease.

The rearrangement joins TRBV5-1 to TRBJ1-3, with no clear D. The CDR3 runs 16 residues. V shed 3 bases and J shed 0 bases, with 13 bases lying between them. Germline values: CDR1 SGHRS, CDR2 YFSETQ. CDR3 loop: CASSWAGQASGNTIYF. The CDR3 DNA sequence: TGCGCCAGCAGCTGGGCCGGCCAGGCCTCTGGAAACACCATATATTTT.

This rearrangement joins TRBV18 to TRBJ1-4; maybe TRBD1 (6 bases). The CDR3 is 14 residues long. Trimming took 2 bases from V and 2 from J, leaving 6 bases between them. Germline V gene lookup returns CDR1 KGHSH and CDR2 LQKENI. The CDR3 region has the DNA TGTGCCAGCTCACCAGACAGGACTAATGAAAAACTGTTTTTT. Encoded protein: CASSPDRTNEKLFF. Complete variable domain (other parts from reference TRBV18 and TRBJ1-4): NAGVMQNPRHLVRRRGQEARLRCSPMKGHSHVYWYRQLPEEGLKFMVYLQKENIIDESGMPKERFSAEFPKEGPSILRIQQVVRGDSAAYFCASSPDRTNEKLFFGSGTQLSVL.

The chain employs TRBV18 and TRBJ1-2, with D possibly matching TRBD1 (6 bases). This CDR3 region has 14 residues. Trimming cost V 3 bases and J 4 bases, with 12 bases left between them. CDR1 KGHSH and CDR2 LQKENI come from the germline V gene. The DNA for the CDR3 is TGTGCCAGCTCACCTCCCGGACAGAGCTATGGCTACACCTTC. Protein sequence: CASSPPGQSYGYTF.

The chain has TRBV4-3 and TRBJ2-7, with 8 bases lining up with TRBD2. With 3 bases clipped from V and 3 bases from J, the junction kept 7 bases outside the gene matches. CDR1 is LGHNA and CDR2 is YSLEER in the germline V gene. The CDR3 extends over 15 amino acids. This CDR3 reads CASSQQRGRHYEQYF. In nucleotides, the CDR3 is TGCGCCAGCAGCCAGCAGCGGGGGAGACACTACGAGCAGTACTTC.

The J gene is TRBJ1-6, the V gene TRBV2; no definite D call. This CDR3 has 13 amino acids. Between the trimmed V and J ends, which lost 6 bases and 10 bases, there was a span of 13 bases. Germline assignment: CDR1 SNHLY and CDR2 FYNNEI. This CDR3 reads CASRAVNQSPLHF. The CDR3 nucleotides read TGTGCCAGCAGAGCGGTGAACCAATCACCCCTCCACTTT.

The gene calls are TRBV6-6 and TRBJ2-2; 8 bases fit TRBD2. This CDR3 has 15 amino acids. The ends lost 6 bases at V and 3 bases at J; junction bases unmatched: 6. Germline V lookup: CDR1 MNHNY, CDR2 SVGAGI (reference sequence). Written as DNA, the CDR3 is TGTGCCAGCAGCCGCAATAGCGGGGACACCGGGGAGCTGTTTTTT. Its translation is CASSRNSGDTGELFF.